This TCR beta chain was observed in a study of regulatory T cells in long-lasting Graves disease. General study results and limits: Accuracy could have been hurt by small sample size. There were preferences for TRBV28, TRBJ1-2 and TRBJ2-5 in persistent disease.

Arm-PCR of CDR3 regions and iRepertoire HTBI primers were the basis on which TCR beta libraries were built. Per the original data handling: Identified across the samples were over 50 TRBV segments and about 15 TRBJ segments. TCRdb re-called the multiplex PCR reads with MiXCR, one entry per CDR3 protein. These V and J calls originate from TCRdb's pipeline instead of the authors' own analysis. The sample contains 400,000 to 450,000 distinct CDR3 sequences, about a quarter of which appear only once. Germline V gives CDR1 MDHEN, CDR2 SYDVKM. The CDR3 consists of 15 residues. Trimming pared 6 bases from V and 4 bases from J, leaving 15 bases between. For this clonotype: Its antigen remains unknown.

Time point denoted: persistent/refractory GD, antithyroid drugs over 5 years with positive TRAb. Construction of the TCR library relied on RNA isolated from PBMCs. The starting material was peripheral blood mononuclear cells (PBMCs), obtained when the disease was refractory, from a patient treated with antithyroid drugs. The clonotype originates from a female donor with Graves disease. This chain joins TRBV28 and TRBJ2-2; unclear D gene. The CDR3 here is CASSLVARATGELFF. The CDR3 nucleotides are TGTGCCAGCAGCTTAGTAGCCCGGGCCACCGGGGAGCTGTTTTTT.